The clone carrying this T cell receptor beta chain was seen a single time. The antigen is not known. This entry belongs to a study of vaccination and CD4 T cells after COVID-19. Looking at the study overall: Two of the convalescents were Hispanic, and the group consisted of six males and four females. Each individual in the study obtained two doses of BNT162b2 or mRNA-1273 vaccine. Typically, post-vaccine samples were obtained a median about 70 days after dose two, within a range of 14 to 241. From HCoV-229E, HCoV-OC43, HCoV-NL63 and SARS-CoV-2, overlapping spike peptides were used to stimulate the cells.

Treatment reported: roughly 10-day PBMC culture with coronavirus spike peptide pools or control peptides (ViraFEST assay). An Oncomine TCR Beta short-read assay was used to sequence the DNA from cultured CD4+ T cells. TCRdb analysed the PCR reads with MiXCR anew, one entry per CDR3 protein. Of some 25,000 distinct CDR3 sequences listed, 45% to 50% are singletons. The germline CDR1 and CDR2 sequences are MNHEY and SVGEGT. The CDR3 runs 15 residues. Trimming left V 5 bases short and J 2 bases short, with 16 bases between. Sequencing was done on a sample of CD4+ T cells from blood, cultured in vitro. This TCR came from a human donor who had recovered from COVID-19. The chain links TRBV6-2 or TRBV6-3 to TRBJ2-7; maybe TRBD2 (6 bases). CDR3: CASSPRGTATYEQYF. The CDR3 DNA sequence: TGTGCCAGCAGTCCCCGTGGGACTGCAACCTACGAGCAGTACTTC.